The TCR beta chain under discussion was sequenced for a study of T-cell reconstitution after alpha-beta-depleted transplantation in children. This clonotype has at least ten counts. What it recognizes is unknown. CDR3 size: 13 residues. Per the germline V gene, CDR1 is SGHRS and CDR2 is YFSETQ. Trimming took off 4 bases at V and 5 bases at J, with 12 bases between the two ends. The TCRbeta library was prepared with unique molecular identifiers. TCRdb re-called the PCR reads through MiXCR, storing one row per CDR3 protein. The sample holds some 290,000 distinct CDR3 sequences, 20% to 30% seen once. Study-level results: Some patients' high day-60 TCRbeta diversity was traced to surviving recipient T cells and thymic progenitors. T-cell counts and diversity at one year following transplant were attributed mainly to newly produced T cells.

This TCR came from a male patient under 18 who had a stem cell transplant for acute lymphoblastic leukemia, so the T cells may come from the graft donor. The sequenced sample was PBMCs, mostly from graft donor cells, obtained 180 days after TCRalphabeta/CD19-depleted stem cell transplant. This chain uses TRBV5-1 with TRBJ1-1; possible D gene TRBD1, 5 bases. The CDR3 spells CASSQGVKTEAFF. Written as DNA, the CDR3 is TGCGCCAGCAGCCAGGGCGTTAAGACTGAAGCTTTCTTT. Full variable domain (outside the CDR3, taken from reference TRBV5-1 and TRBJ1-1): KAGVTQTPRYLIKTRGQQVTLSCSPISGHRSVSWYQQTPGQGLQFLFEYFSETQRNKGNFPGRFSGRQFSNSRSEMNVSTLELGDSALYLCASSQGVKTEAFFGQGTRLTVV.